Described below is a single T cell receptor (beta chain) sequence and its context. The source of the sample is a study of OX40 agonist ivuxolimab in advanced cancers. The CDR3 is 15 amino acids. Per germline, CDR1 KGHSH and CDR2 LQKENI. V was trimmed by 0 bases and J by 2 bases, leaving 11 bases between them. Repertoires were generated with immunoSEQ multiplex PCR, while TCRdb's copy carries only in-frame clones and drops some. The data hold over 75,000 clones, with 87% observed a single time. The source material was CD4+ or CD8+ T cells sorted from blood, sampled in a trial of the OX40 agonist ivuxolimab. The TCR originated in an adult with an advanced solid tumor such as melanoma, head and neck, liver or kidney cancer. The chain uses TRBV18 and TRBJ2-7, with a possible D match to TRBD1 (7 bases). CDR3 bases: TGTGCCAGCTCACCACCGACAGGGAGGACCTACGAGCAGTACTTC. Translation gives CASSPPTGRTYEQYF.